One and the same sample provided the 18 T cell receptor beta chains below, sequenced in a study of cytomegalovirus exposure and HLA in healthy donors. The PCR had 60 Vbeta and 13 Jbeta primers. Using immunoSEQ multiplex PCR, the repertoire was profiled, and TCRdb retains in-frame clones only, with some absent. The table includes 120,000 or so clones, around 73% detected once. Sequencing was performed on PBMCs. These receptors came from a man aged 30-40 years in good health and CMV-seropositive.

This chain links TRBV20-1 with TRBJ2-5, with 8 bases identical to TRBD1. This CDR3 is 11 amino acids long. Germline V gene lookup returns CDR1 DFQATT and CDR2 SNEGSKA (reference sequence). Trimming cost V 0 bases and J 14 bases; bases outside gene matches: 5. The CDR3 is CSARDRDRTYF. For the CDR3, the DNA is TGCAGTGCTAGAGATCGGGACAGGACCTACTTC.

The chain couples TRBV28 to TRBJ1-2; D is uncertain. CDR3 length: 13 residues. Germline-derived CDR1 and CDR2 are MDHEN and SYDVKM. V lost 6 bases and J 8 bases, leaving 16 bases between the germline ends. The chain's CDR3 is CASRREAHTGYTF. The DNA of the CDR3 is TGTGCCAGCAGACGAGAGGCGCACACCGGCTACACCTTC.

The chain recombines TRBV2 with TRBJ2-3, with a tentative D call TRBD1 (7 bases). Trimming cost V 6 bases and J 1 base, with 23 bases left between them. The CDR3 extends over 18 amino acids. The germline V gene has CDR1 SNHLY and CDR2 FYNNEI. CDR3 loop: CASRSGTAGRRGTDTQYF. CDR3 bases: TGTGCCAGCAGGTCCGGGACAGCGGGTAGGAGGGGCACAGATACGCAGTATTTT. The entire variable domain, with the rest obtained from reference TRBV2 and TRBJ2-3, is as follows: EPEVTQTPSHQVTQMGQEVILRCVPISNHLYFYWYRQILGQKVEFLVSFYNNEISEKSEIFDDQFSVERPDGSNFTLKIRSTKLEDSAMYFCASRSGTAGRRGTDTQYFGPGTRLTVL.

The V gene is TRBV7-9, the J gene TRBJ1-2; D gene unclear. The CDR3 covers 16 residues. The germline CDR1 and CDR2 sequences are SEHNR and FQNEAQ (reference sequence). V lost 1 base and J 7 bases, leaving 19 bases between the germline ends. The DNA for the CDR3 is TGTGCCAGCAGCTTAGATAGTAGGGAGGCCGCCTTTGGCTACACCTTC. Its translation is CASSLDSREAAFGYTF.

In DNA form, the CDR3 reads TGTGCCAGCAGCTTAGGGGGGCGGCGGGCCTGGAAGTACTTC. As protein: CASSLGGRRAWKYF. The rearrangement links TRBV7-2 to TRBJ2-7; the D gene is possibly TRBD1 (6 bases). Trimming shortened V by 1 base and J by 11 bases, and 18 bases separated the two germline ends. This CDR3 comprises 14 residues. Germline values: CDR1 SGHTA, CDR2 FQGNSA. Full variable domain (remainder filled in from reference TRBV7-2 and TRBJ2-7): GAGVSQSPSNKVTEKGKDVELRCDPISGHTALYWYRQSLGQGLEFLIYFQGNSAPDKSGLPSDRFSAERTGGSVSTLTIQRTQQEDSAVYLCASSLGGRRAWKYFGPGTRLTVT.

The count of this clone is one. V usage is TRBV7-2 and J usage is TRBJ1-2; D is perhaps TRBD1 (6 bases). Germline assignment: CDR1 SGHTA and CDR2 FQGNSA. The CDR3 runs 13 residues. Trimming left V 3 bases short and J 8 bases short, with 13 bases between. The CDR3 loop is CASSFLRGYGYTF. CDR3 coding DNA: TGTGCCAGCAGCTTCCTGAGGGGGTACGGCTACACCTTC.

With regard to this clone: One junction end disagrees with the germline gene, perhaps due to a read error. This chain links TRBV27 with TRBJ2-7; TRBD2 matches 14 bases. Germline values: CDR1 MNHEY, CDR2 SMNVEV (reference sequence). The CDR3 runs to 16 residues. CDR3 loop: CAGSLPRTSGRYEQYF. For the CDR3, the DNA is TGTGCCGGCAGTTTACCACGGACTAGCGGGAGGTACGAGCAGTACTTC.

This clone came up a few times. The J gene is TRBJ2-7, the V gene TRBV4-1; TRBD2 is a possible D gene (6 bases). This CDR3 spans 15 amino acids. Germline V gene data show CDR1 as MGHRA and CDR2 as YSYEKL. V shed 2 bases and J shed 2 bases, with 13 bases lying between them. The CDR3 reads CASSQREDVTYEQYF. As DNA, the CDR3 is TGCGCCAGCAGCCAAAGGGAGGACGTAACCTACGAGCAGTACTTC.

The chain couples TRBV18 to TRBJ1-5; 7 nucleotides match TRBD1. V lost 4 bases and J lost 7; bases outside the gene matches: 10. Germline assignment: CDR1 KGHSH and CDR2 LQKENI. The CDR3 consists of 15 residues. CDR3 DNA: TGTGCCAGCTCACAAAAACAGGGGCGAGACCAGCCCCAGCATTTT. Residues: CASSQKQGRDQPQHF.

This clone was seen only a few times. The chain carries TRBV6-1 and TRBJ2-7; D unresolved. CDR1 is MNHNS and CDR2 is SASEGT in the germline V gene. V lost 5 bases and J 6 bases, leaving 11 bases between the germline ends. The CDR3 consists of 12 residues. CDR3 region: CASSSYPGEQYF. As DNA, the CDR3 is TGTGCCAGCAGTTCTTACCCCGGCGAGCAGTACTTC.

The V call is TRBV5-1, the J call TRBJ2-3, with 8 bases aligning to TRBD1. Per the germline V gene, CDR1 is SGHRS and CDR2 is YFSETQ. This CDR3 is 15 amino acids long. V was clipped by 2 bases and J by 3 bases; unmatched bases: 5. CDR3 loop: CASSFRQGRTDTQYF. Written as DNA, the CDR3 is TGCGCCAGCAGCTTCCGACAGGGGCGGACAGATACGCAGTATTTT.

The chain links TRBV9 to TRBJ2-7, with 9 bases aligning to TRBD1. The CDR3 spans 14 residues. The V segment lost 4 bases and the J segment 3 bases; nucleotides outside the gene matches: 5. Germline lookup yields CDR1 SGDLS and CDR2 YYNGEE. CDR3 amino acids: CASSFRDRDYEQYF. DNA of the CDR3: TGTGCCAGCAGCTTCCGGGACAGGGACTACGAGCAGTACTTC. Filled out from reference TRBV9 and TRBJ2-7, the complete variable domain reads DSGVTQTPKHLITATGQRVTLRCSPRSGDLSVYWYQQSLDQGLQFLIQYYNGEERAKGNILERFSAQQFPDLHSELNLSSLELGDSALYFCASSFRDRDYEQYFGPGTRLTVT.

The V gene is TRBV5-1, the J gene TRBJ2-5; 7 bases are shared with TRBD1. The J segment lost 5 bases and the V segment lost 2 bases, leaving 3 bases of the junction unmatched. From germline, CDR1 is SGHRS and CDR2 YFSETQ. The CDR3 is 13 amino acids. CDR3 DNA sequence: TGCGCCAGCAGCTTAGGGGGCTGGGAGACCCAGTACTTC. This gives the protein CASSLGGWETQYF.

V and J are TRBV29-1 and TRBJ2-7, with D possibly matching TRBD2 (6 bases). Per the germline V gene, CDR1 is SQVTM and CDR2 is ANQGSEA. The CDR3 runs to 13 residues. Trimming removed 3 bases at V and 0 bases at J, with 9 bases between. Written as DNA, the CDR3 is TGCAGCGTTGACGCGCGGGGCTCCTACGAGCAGTACTTC. It translates to CSVDARGSYEQYF.

The gene calls are TRBV5-1 and TRBJ2-7, with TRBD1 matching 10 bases. CDR1 is SGHRS, CDR2 YFSETQ, per germline. The CDR3 covers 15 residues. V trimming: 3 bases; J trimming: 6 bases; junction bases outside the gene matches: 9. The DNA for the CDR3 is TGCGCCAGCAGCTGGGGGGACAGGGGATTAAGCGAGCAGTACTTC. It is translated as CASSWGDRGLSEQYF.

The rearrangement uses TRBV28 and TRBJ2-3; 8 nucleotides align to TRBD1. V lost 6 bases to trimming and J lost 3 bases; unmatched junction nucleotides: 11. Germline CDR1 reads MDHEN; CDR2 reads SYDVKM. The CDR3 runs 16 residues. In DNA, the CDR3 is TGTGCCAGCAGAGACCTTCAGGGGGCTTTGACAGATACGCAGTATTTT. This gives the protein CASRDLQGALTDTQYF.

On this clone: The same CDR3 arises from other DNA sequences in this sample as well. The rearrangement joins TRBV6-5 to TRBJ2-7; the D is unclear. Germline V gene lookup returns CDR1 MNHEY and CDR2 SVGAGI. With 4 bases removed from V and 4 bases from J, the gap between germline ends came to 8 bases. This CDR3 contains 12 residues. CDR3 amino acids: CASSSGGYEQYF. DNA for the CDR3: TGTGCCAGCAGTTCAGGTGGATACGAGCAGTACTTC.

The genes are TRBV4-3 and TRBJ2-1, with 11 bases fitting TRBD2. Germline loops: CDR1 LGHNA, CDR2 YSLEER. After removal of 0 bases from V and 8 bases from J, the junction contained 9 bases not matched to a gene. CDR3 length: 17 residues. DNA of the CDR3: TGCGCCAGCAGCCAAGATCGGGGACTAGCGGCGGAGGATGAGCAGTTCTTC. Its translation: CASSQDRGLAAEDEQFF.